The 18 T cell receptor beta chains given below trace back to one sample, sequenced in a study of cytomegalovirus exposure and HLA in healthy donors. The PCR had 60 Vbeta and 13 Jbeta primers. The protocol was immunoSEQ multiplex PCR, while the TCRdb copy is restricted to in-frame clones and leaves out a portion. The profile shows approximately 100,000 clones, 65% of them singletons. The sequencing sample was made of PBMCs. Receptors were obtained from a young man in good health and CMV-seropositive.

On this clone: The same CDR3 arises from other DNA sequences in this sample as well. The V call is TRBV5-1, the J call TRBJ2-5; possible D gene TRBD1, 6 bases. Trimming removed 0 bases at V and 1 base at J, with 10 bases between. CDR3 length equals 15 residues. Germline V CDR1 and CDR2: SGHRS, YFSETQ. In DNA form, the CDR3 reads TGCGCCAGCAGCTTGGCCGGACAGTCCCAAGAGACCCAGTACTTC. This sequence encodes CASSLAGQSQETQYF.

Note on this clone: The germline gene is not matched at one end of the junction; a read error may be the cause. The rearrangement uses TRBV5-1 and TRBJ2-5; tentatively, D is TRBD2 (6 bases). The CDR3 totals 14 residues. The V gene's germline CDR1 is SGHRS and CDR2 YFSETQ. In nucleotides, the CDR3 is TGCGTCAGCAGCTTGGGGGACTTCCAAGAGACCCAGTACTTC. Amino acid sequence: CVSSLGDFQETQYF.

This clone was found a few times. The chain recombines TRBV7-9 with TRBJ1-4, with 9 bases that match TRBD1. Trimming took 5 bases from V and 8 from J; bases not matched to a gene: 6. The CDR3 contains 14 residues. Germline V gives CDR1 SEHNR, CDR2 FQNEAQ (reference sequence). CDR3 nucleotide sequence: TGTGCCAGCAGCCCCGGACAGGGGAGAGAAAAACTGTTTTTT. Translating gives CASSPGQGREKLFF.

The genes are TRBV6-1 and TRBJ1-5; possible D gene TRBD1, 6 bases. The V end was cut by 9 bases, the J end by 7 bases, with 16 bases between. In germline, CDR1 is MNHNS, CDR2 SASEGT. This CDR3 has 13 residues. CDR3 sequence: CASKGVGTQPQHF. The DNA for the CDR3 is TGTGCCAGTAAGGGGGTCGGCACACAGCCCCAGCATTTT.

This rearrangement joins TRBV11-3 to TRBJ2-3; TRBD2 matches at 7 bases. Per germline, CDR1 SGHNT and CDR2 YENEEA. Trimming at V came to 6 bases and at J to 2 bases, leaving 2 bases not matched to a gene. This CDR3 spans 13 amino acids. Here the CDR3 DNA reads TGTGCCAGCAGGGGGGGGTACACAGATACGCAGTATTTT. It encodes CASRGGYTDTQYF.

CDR3 in DNA: TGTGCCAGCAGCCCCTTGGTTTGGGGGCCGAACACCGGGGAGCTGTTTTTT. The encoded protein is CASSPLVWGPNTGELFF. The chain recombines TRBV11-3 with TRBJ2-2; the D gene is possibly TRBD1 (6 bases). The CDR3 length is 17 residues. V was trimmed by 5 bases and J by 0 bases, leaving 16 bases between them. The V gene's germline CDR1 is SGHNT and CDR2 YENEEA. The full variable domain, in which reference TRBV11-3 and TRBJ2-2 provide the parts outside the CDR3, is EAGVVQSPRYKIIEKKQPVAFWCNPISGHNTLYWYLQNLGQGPELLIRYENEEAVDDSQLPKDRFSAERLKGVDSTLKIQPAELGDSAVYLCASSPLVWGPNTGELFFGEGSRLTVL.

This clone was counted only a few times. The chain combines TRBV9 with TRBJ1-2; 10 bases align to TRBD1. Germline V CDR1 and CDR2: SGDLS, YYNGEE. This CDR3 contains 15 residues. The trim removed 4 bases at V and 7 bases at J, leaving 10 bases unmatched. The CDR3 is CASSLAGQGIIGYTF. DNA for the CDR3: TGTGCCAGCAGCTTGGCGGGACAGGGGATTATTGGCTACACCTTC.

The rearrangement uses TRBV7-9 and TRBJ1-2; 8 bases align to TRBD1. This CDR3 contains 13 residues. V was pared by 5 bases and J by 8 bases, with 7 bases of the junction left unmatched. Germline assignment: CDR1 SEHNR and CDR2 FQNEAQ (reference sequence). CDR3 DNA sequence: TGTGCCAGCAGCATCGGACAGGGTGGAGGCTACACCTTC. This gives the protein CASSIGQGGGYTF.

This chain connects TRBV19 to TRBJ1-2; D unresolved. This CDR3 comprises 11 residues. Deletions cut 10 bases from V and 3 bases from J, with 9 bases between. CDR1 is LNHDA, CDR2 SQIVND, per germline (reference sequence). In DNA, the CDR3 is TGTGCCACTCAGAGGCACTATGGCTACACCTTC. Translating gives CATQRHYGYTF.

This chain uses TRBV4-2 with TRBJ2-5; no definite D call. Germline-derived CDR1 and CDR2 are LGHNA and YNFKEQ. This CDR3 contains 14 residues. The V end lost 2 bases, the J end lost 1 base, and 8 bases lay between the germline ends. The CDR3 region has the DNA TGTGCCAGCAGCCAAAACCACGGCCAAGAGACCCAGTACTTC. It codes for CASSQNHGQETQYF.

The chain has TRBV5-4 and TRBJ1-1, with D possibly matching TRBD1 (6 bases). V gave up 5 bases and J gave up 0 bases, with 11 bases separating them. This CDR3 is 14 amino acids long. Germline V lookup: CDR1 SGHNT, CDR2 YYREEE (reference sequence). This CDR3 reads CASSLEGVNTEAFF. The DNA of the CDR3 is TGTGCCAGCAGTCTTGAGGGGGTGAACACTGAAGCTTTCTTT.

The chain recombines TRBV7-8 with TRBJ1-4; D is undetermined. This CDR3 has 16 amino acids. V was shortened by 0 bases and J by 0 bases, with 8 bases between the two germline ends. Germline lookup yields CDR1 SGHVS and CDR2 FQNEAQ. The CDR3 reads CASSLARGTTNEKLFF. CDR3 DNA sequence: TGTGCCAGCAGCTTAGCGCGGGGAACAACTAATGAAAAACTGTTTTTT.

This clone was seen only a few times. The chain employs TRBV19 and TRBJ1-6; maybe TRBD1 (6 bases). Germline V gene lookup returns CDR1 LNHDA and CDR2 SQIVND (reference sequence). V was trimmed by 6 bases and J by 7 bases, leaving 13 bases between them. This CDR3 comprises 14 residues. CDR3 loop: CASSFQGSNSPLHF. The CDR3 DNA is TGTGCCAGTAGCTTTCAGGGGTCAAATTCACCCCTCCACTTT.

The V and J genes are TRBV27 and TRBJ2-7; TRBD2 matches at 9 bases. This CDR3 comprises 15 residues. Germline V gene data show CDR1 as MNHEY and CDR2 as SMNVEV (reference sequence). V lost 8 bases to trimming and J lost 2 bases; unmatched junction nucleotides: 10. CDR3 sequence: CASGSRRGGPYEQYF. The CDR3 nucleotides read TGTGCCAGCGGATCACGGCGGGGGGGTCCCTACGAGCAGTACTTC.

The rearrangement joins TRBV2 to TRBJ2-7; TRBD1 might be the D (5 bases). From germline, CDR1 is SNHLY and CDR2 FYNNEI. Between the trimmed V and J ends, which lost 8 bases and 4 bases, there was a span of 18 bases. CDR3 length equals 14 residues. The CDR3: CASLGLKGPYEQYF. CDR3 DNA sequence: TGTGCCAGCCTGGGTCTTAAGGGGCCGTACGAGCAGTACTTC.

This clone was counted between two and nine times. The chain links TRBV6-1 to TRBJ1-5; 10 positions agree with TRBD1. The CDR3 loop spans 13 amino acids. Per the germline V gene, CDR1 is MNHNS and CDR2 is SASEGT. V trimming: 6 bases; J trimming: 6 bases; junction bases outside the gene matches: 2. In nucleotides, the CDR3 is TGTGCCAGCAGGGGACAGGGGTTTCAGCCCCAGCATTTT. As protein: CASRGQGFQPQHF.

The chain uses TRBV6-4 and TRBJ2-3, with 8 nucleotides matching TRBD2. CDR1 MRHNA and CDR2 SNTAGT come from the germline V gene. The CDR3 totals 14 residues. With 3 bases clipped from V and 1 base from J, the junction kept 0 bases outside the gene matches. CDR3 nucleotide sequence: TGTGCCAGCAGTGAGCGGGGGGGCACAGATACGCAGTATTTT. Amino acid sequence: CASSERGGTDTQYF.

V usage is TRBV5-4 and J usage is TRBJ1-2; 9 positions match TRBD1. Germline V CDR1 and CDR2: SGHNT, YYREEE (reference sequence). The CDR3 covers 12 residues. V was pared by 7 bases and J by 4 bases, with 2 bases of the junction left unmatched. CDR3 coding DNA: TGTGCCAGCGCGACAGGGGGCTATGGCTACACCTTC. Its translation: CASATGGYGYTF.